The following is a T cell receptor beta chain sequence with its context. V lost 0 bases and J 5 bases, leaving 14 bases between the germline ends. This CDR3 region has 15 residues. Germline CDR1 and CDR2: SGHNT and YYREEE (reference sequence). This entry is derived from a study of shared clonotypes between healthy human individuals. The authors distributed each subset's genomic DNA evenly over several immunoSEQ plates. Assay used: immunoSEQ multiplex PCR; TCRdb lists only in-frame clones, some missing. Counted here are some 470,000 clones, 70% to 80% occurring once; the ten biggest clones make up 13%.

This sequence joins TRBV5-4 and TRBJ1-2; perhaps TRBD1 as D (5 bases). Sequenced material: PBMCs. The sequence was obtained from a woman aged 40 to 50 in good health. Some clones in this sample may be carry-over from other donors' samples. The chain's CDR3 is CASSLEGTVGYGYTF. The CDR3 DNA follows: TGTGCCAGCAGCTTGGAAGGGACTGTGGGATATGGCTACACCTTC.